This T cell receptor (beta chain) was identified during a study of T cell responses to AZD1222 COVID-19 vaccine. The study's findings and limits: Once two AZD1222 doses were given, Spike-specific TCR breadth and depth went up.

On this clone itself: Its antigen is still unknown.

Measured with immunoSEQ multiplex PCR; TCRdb has only the in-frame clones, and not every one. The repertoire holds roughly 100,000 clones, with roughly 86% as singletons. Second-dose groups at about 4 or about 12 weeks were pooled. CDR1 and CDR2 (germline): SGHRS, YFSETQ. V shed 8 bases and J shed 8 bases, with 10 bases lying between them. This CDR3 has 10 residues. The sequences come from peripheral blood, collected 28 days after the second AZD1222 dose. This TCR was sampled from an adult who received the AZD1222 COVID-19 vaccine. The chain recombines TRBV5-1 with TRBJ1-2; D unresolved. Here the CDR3 DNA reads TGCGCCAGAGATGTTTGGGGCTACACCTTC. Residues: CARDVWGYTF.